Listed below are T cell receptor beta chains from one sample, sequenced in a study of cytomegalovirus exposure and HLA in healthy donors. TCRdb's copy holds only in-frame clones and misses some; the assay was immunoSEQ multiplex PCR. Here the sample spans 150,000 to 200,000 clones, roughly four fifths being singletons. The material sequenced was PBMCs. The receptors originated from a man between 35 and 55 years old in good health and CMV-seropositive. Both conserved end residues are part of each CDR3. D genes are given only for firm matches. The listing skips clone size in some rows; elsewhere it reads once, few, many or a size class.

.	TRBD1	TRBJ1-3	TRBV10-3	CAINKRTGQGNTIYF	TGTGCCATCAACAAACGGACAGGTCAAGGAAACACCATATATTTT
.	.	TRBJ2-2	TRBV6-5	CASRPELNTGKLFF	TGTGCCAGCCGTCCGGAGTTGAACACCGGGAAGCTGTTTTTT
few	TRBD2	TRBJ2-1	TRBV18	CASSPQLAGGHEQFF	TGTGCCAGCTCACCGCAACTAGCGGGAGGGCATGAGCAGTTCTTC
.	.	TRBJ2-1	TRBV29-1	CSVEGVAGSYNEQFF	TGCAGCGTTGAAGGCGTCGCGGGTTCCTACAATGAGCAGTTCTTC
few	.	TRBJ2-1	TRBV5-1	CASSLPSAYNEQFF	TGCGCCAGCAGCTTGCCTAGCGCTTACAATGAGCAGTTCTTC
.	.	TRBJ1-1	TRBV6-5	CASSEVPGINEAFF	TGTGCCAGCAGTGAAGTGCCGGGGATAAATGAAGCTTTCTTT
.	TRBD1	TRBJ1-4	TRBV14	CASSRVTGGRREKLFF	TGTGCCAGCAGCCGCGTAACAGGGGGCAGGAGAGAAAAACTGTTTTTT
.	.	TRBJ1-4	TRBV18	CASSPQSTATNEKLFF	TGTGCCAGCTCACCACAAAGTACTGCAACTAATGAAAAACTGTTTTTT
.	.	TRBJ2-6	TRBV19	CASSIQGTGANVLTF	TGTGCCAGTAGTATACAGGGGACAGGGGCCAACGTCCTGACTTTC
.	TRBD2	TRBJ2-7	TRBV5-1	CASSPTSGPYEQYF	TGCGCCAGCAGCCCGACTAGCGGACCCTACGAGCAGTACTTC
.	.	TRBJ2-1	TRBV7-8	CASSQRPLGSPSNEQFF	TGTGCCAGCAGCCAGCGCCCCCTGGGTAGCCCATCCAATGAGCAGTTCTTC
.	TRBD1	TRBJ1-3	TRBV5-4	CASSSKGTGVGNTIYF	TGTGCCAGCAGCTCTAAAGGGACAGGAGTTGGAAACACCATATATTTT
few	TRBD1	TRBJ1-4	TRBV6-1	CASTKGRDRGEKLFF	TGTGCCAGCACAAAAGGGAGGGACAGGGGCGAAAAACTGTTTTTT
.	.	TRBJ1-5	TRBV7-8	CASSLRGGETAHQPQHF	TGTGCCAGCAGCTTAAGGGGTGGTGAGACAGCTCATCAGCCCCAGCATTTT
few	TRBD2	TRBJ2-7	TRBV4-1	CASSQDWGGPSSAYEQYF	TGCGCCAGCAGCCAAGATTGGGGGGGACCCAGCTCGGCCTACGAGCAGTACTTC
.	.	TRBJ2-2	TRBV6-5	CASPWGKGGAGELFF	TGTGCCAGCCCCTGGGGGAAGGGGGGGGCCGGGGAGCTGTTTTTT
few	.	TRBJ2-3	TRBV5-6	CASSLPGYSTDTQYF	TGTGCCAGCAGCCTTCCAGGGTACAGCACAGATACGCAGTATTTT
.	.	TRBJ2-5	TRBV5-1	CASSLEGGLKKTQYF	TGCGCCAGCAGCTTGGAGGGCGGACTGAAAAAGACCCAGTACTTC
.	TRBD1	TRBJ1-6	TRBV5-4	CASSLGQGLGSPLHF	TGTGCCAGCAGCTTGGGACAGGGTTTAGGTTCACCCCTCCACTTT
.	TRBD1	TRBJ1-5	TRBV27	CASSLGTEIYSNQPQHF	TGTGCCAGCAGTTTAGGGACAGAAATCTATAGCAATCAGCCCCAGCATTTT
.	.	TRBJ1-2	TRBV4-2	CASSHDLGRDETF	TGTGCCAGCAGCCACGATCTTGGGAGGGATGAAACCTTC
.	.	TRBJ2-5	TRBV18	CASCPRGSQETQYF	TGTGCCAGCTGCCCACGTGGCAGCCAAGAGACCCAGTACTTC